This TCR beta chain was sequenced for a study of CD8+ T cells in alopecia areata. Treatment denoted: oral pan-JAK inhibitor, 5-10 mg twice daily. Trimming took 0 bases from V and 2 from J, leaving 14 bases between them. The germline V gene has CDR1 SGHDT and CDR2 YYEEEE. The CDR3 sequence is 16 residues long. This clone has only a few counts. Following RNA extraction, reverse transcription yielded cDNA that acted as the sequencing template. Generated by immunoSEQ multiplex PCR, the TCRdb table keeps only in-frame clones and is missing some. Of fewer than 100,000 clones listed, 50% to 75% are singletons.

This TCR came from a human donor with alopecia areata. The sequenced sample was CD8+ T cells sorted from blood, obtained at week 4, from a patient treated with tofacitinib. The chain uses TRBV5-6 and TRBJ2-5; D may be TRBD1 (5 bases). The CDR3 sequence: CASSLGTGAAQETQYF. The CDR3 region has the DNA TGTGCCAGCAGCTTGGGAACTGGGGCCGCACAAGAGACCCAGTACTTC. Together with reference TRBV5-6 and TRBJ2-5, the CDR3 gives the full variable domain: DAGVTQSPTHLIKTRGQQVTLRCSPKSGHDTVSWYQQALGQGPQFIFQYYEEEERQRGNFPDRFSGHQFPNYSSELNVNALLLGDSALYLCASSLGTGAAQETQYFGPGTRLLVL.